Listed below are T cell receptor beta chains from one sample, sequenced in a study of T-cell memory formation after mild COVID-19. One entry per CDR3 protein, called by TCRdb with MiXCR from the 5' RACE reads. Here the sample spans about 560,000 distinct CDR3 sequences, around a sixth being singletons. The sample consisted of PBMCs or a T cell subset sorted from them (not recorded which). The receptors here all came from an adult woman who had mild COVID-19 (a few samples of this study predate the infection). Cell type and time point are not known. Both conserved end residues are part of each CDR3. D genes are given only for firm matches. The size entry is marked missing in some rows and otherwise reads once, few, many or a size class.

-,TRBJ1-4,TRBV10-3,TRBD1,CASGTDNEKLFF,TGTGCCAGCGGGACAGATAATGAAAAACTGTTTTTT
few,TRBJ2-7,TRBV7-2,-,CASSLVVGDNEQYF,TGTGCCAGCAGCTTAGTAGTAGGGGACAACGAGCAGTACTTC
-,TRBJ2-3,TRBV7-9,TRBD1,CASSSGTGPDTQYF,TGTGCCAGCAGTTCCGGGACAGGACCAGATACGCAGTATTTT
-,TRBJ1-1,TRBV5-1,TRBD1,CASRPLNGQGNTEAFF,TGCGCCAGCAGACCACTTAACGGACAGGGGAACACTGAAGCTTTCTTT
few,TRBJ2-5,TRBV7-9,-,CASSSEQRPGETQYF,TGTGCCAGCAGCTCTGAGCAGCGCCCGGGGGAGACCCAGTACTTC
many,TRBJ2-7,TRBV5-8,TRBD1,CASSNPQGFFTYEQYF,TGTGCCAGCAGCAACCCACAGGGGTTTTTTACCTACGAGCAGTACTTC
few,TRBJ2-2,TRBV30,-,CAWSVQAGELFF,TGTGCCTGGAGTGTCCAGGCCGGGGAGCTGTTTTTT
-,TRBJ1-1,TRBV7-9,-,CASGKTDMNTEAFF,TGTGCCAGCGGAAAGACAGATATGAACACTGAAGCTTTCTTT
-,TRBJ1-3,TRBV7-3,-,CASRASSGNTIYF,TGTGCCAGCAGGGCAAGCTCTGGAAACACCATATATTTT
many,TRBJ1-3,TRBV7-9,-,CASSHVYSGNTIYF,TGTGCCAGCAGCCATGTCTACTCTGGAAACACCATATATTTT
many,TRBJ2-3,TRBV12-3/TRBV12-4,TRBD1,CASSSSVQGGTDTQYF,TGTGCCAGCAGCTCCTCGGTACAGGGGGGCACAGATACGCAGTATTTT
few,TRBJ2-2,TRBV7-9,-,CASSDGALFF,TGTGCCAGCAGCGACGGTGCGCTGTTTTTT
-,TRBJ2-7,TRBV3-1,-,CASSQSDHYEQYF,TGTGCCAGCAGCCAATCGGATCACTACGAGCAGTACTTC
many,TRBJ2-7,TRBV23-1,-,CASSHRECNEQYF,TGCGCCAGCAGCCACAGGGAATGCAACGAGCAGTACTTC
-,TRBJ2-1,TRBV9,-,CASSVGGGGEQFF,TGTGCCAGCAGCGTAGGTGGGGGTGGTGAGCAGTTCTTC
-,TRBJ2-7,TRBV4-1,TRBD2,CASSHGRAGGSSYEQYF,TGCGCCAGCAGCCATGGACGGGCCGGGGGGAGTTCGTACGAGCAGTACTTC
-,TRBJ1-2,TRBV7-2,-,CASTNSGVNYGYTF,TGTGCCAGCACCAATTCCGGGGTGAACTATGGCTACACCTTC
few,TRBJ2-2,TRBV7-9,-,CASTLRFRERNGELFF,TGTGCCAGCACCCTTAGGTTCCGGGAGAGGAACGGGGAGCTGTTTTTT
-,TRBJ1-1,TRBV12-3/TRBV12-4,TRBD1,CASSSRTGENTEAFF,TGTGCCAGCAGTTCAAGGACAGGGGAGAACACTGAAGCTTTCTTT
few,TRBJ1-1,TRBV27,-,CASTLGGVNTEAFF,TGTGCCAGCACGCTCGGGGGGGTGAACACTGAAGCTTTCTTT
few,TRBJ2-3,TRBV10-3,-,CAIRGPTSTDTQYF,TGTGCCATCAGGGGACCTACTAGCACAGATACGCAGTATTTT
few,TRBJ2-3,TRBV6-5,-,CASSYSGLHTDTQYF,TGTGCCAGCAGTTACTCAGGACTACACACAGATACGCAGTATTTT
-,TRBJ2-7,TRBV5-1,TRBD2,CASSLGGEGEQYF,TGCGCCAGCAGCTTGGGAGGGGAGGGAGAGCAGTACTTC
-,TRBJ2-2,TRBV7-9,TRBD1,CASSPPRQGVVHGELFF,TGTGCCAGCAGCCCCCCCAGACAGGGTGTCGTCCACGGGGAGCTGTTTTTT